This is a list of T cell receptor beta chains from one sample in a study of T cell changes during pregnancy in multiple sclerosis. Sequenced by immunoSEQ multiplex PCR; TCRdb stores in-frame clones only, minus some. Among approximately 60,000 clones listed, 92% were seen once. This material consisted of peripheral blood, taken in the first trimester of pregnancy. The source is a female donor with multiple sclerosis, enrolled in a pregnancy study. The CDR3 runs from the conserved cysteine through the conserved F or W. A D gene is named only where the DNA matches it firmly. A row's size may be missing; if present it is once, few, many or a size class.

abundance	v_gene	d_gene	j_gene	CDR3aa	CDR3nt
few	TRBV19	TRBD1	TRBJ1-1	CASSITGASVEAFF	TGTGCCAGTAGTATAACAGGGGCTTCCGTTGAAGCTTTCTTT
few	TRBV10-3	TRBD1	TRBJ1-1	CAISEDRGAFF	TGTGCCATCAGTGAAGACAGGGGAGCTTTCTTT
.	TRBV4-1	TRBD2	TRBJ2-3	CASSQGLAGGQGTQYF	TGCGCCAGCAGCCAAGGACTAGCGGGAGGGCAGGGAACGCAGTATTTT
once	TRBV19	.	TRBJ2-1	CASKVGSGGNEQFF	TGTGCCAGTAAGGTCGGGAGCGGTGGGAATGAGCAGTTCTTC
.	TRBV30	TRBD2	TRBJ2-7	CAWSLLAGDRIEQYF	TGTGCCTGGAGTCTCTTAGCGGGGGACCGCATTGAGCAGTACTTC
.	TRBV18	TRBD1	TRBJ2-2	CASSRDRNTNTGELFF	TGTGCCAGCTCAAGGGACAGGAACACGAACACCGGGGAGCTGTTTTTT
.	TRBV5-4	.	TRBJ2-2	CASSPQPRGMNTGELFF	TGTGCCAGCAGCCCTCAACCCCGAGGGATGAACACCGGGGAGCTGTTTTTT
.	TRBV5-1	TRBD2	TRBJ2-2	CASSLGGTSGTGELFF	TGCGCCAGCAGCTTGGGTGGGACTAGCGGTACCGGGGAGCTGTTTTTT
.	TRBV6-1	.	TRBJ1-5	CASSEWPEADQHF	TGTGCCAGCAGTGAATGGCCGGAGGCAGACCAGCATTTT
.	TRBV15	TRBD1	TRBJ1-1	CATSRDTGGGTEAFF	TGTGCCACCAGCAGAGATACAGGGGGAGGAACTGAAGCTTTCTTT
.	TRBV7-2	.	TRBJ2-5	CASSFGSRSAETQYF	TGTGCCAGCAGCTTTGGTTCTCGCAGTGCAGAGACCCAGTACTTC
.	TRBV20-1	.	TRBJ2-7	CSARDSYEQYF	TGCAGTGCTAGGGACAGTTACGAGCAGTACTTC
.	TRBV2	TRBD2	TRBJ2-1	CASSPGLADGYNEQFF	TGTGCCAGCAGTCCTGGGCTAGCGGATGGATACAATGAGCAGTTCTTC
few	TRBV18	.	TRBJ1-4	CASSLDSNEKLFF	TGTGCCAGCTCACTGGACAGCAATGAAAAACTGTTTTTT
.	TRBV4-3	TRBD1	TRBJ2-6	CASSQYLGQGSGANVLTF	TGCGCCAGCAGCCAATACTTAGGACAGGGTTCCGGGGCCAACGTCCTGACTTTC
.	TRBV10-3	TRBD2	TRBJ2-1	CAISESASGVDNEQFF	TGTGCCATCAGTGAGTCGGCTAGCGGGGTCGACAATGAGCAGTTCTTC
.	TRBV5-1	.	TRBJ2-1	CASSLTGAAESEQFF	TGCGCCAGCAGCTTGACGGGAGCGGCCGAAAGTGAGCAGTTCTTC
.	TRBV11-3	.	TRBJ1-2	CASSLDSDTGIMGYGYTF	TGTGCCAGCAGCTTAGACAGCGACACAGGGATTATGGGGTATGGCTACACCTTC
once	TRBV30	.	TRBJ2-3	CAWRAPGTDTQYF	TGTGCCTGGAGAGCTCCGGGCACAGATACGCAGTATTTT
few	TRBV19	.	TRBJ1-5	CASSTRQAAGPQHF	TGTGCCAGTAGTACTCGACAGGCCGCGGGGCCCCAGCATTTT
.	TRBV4-3	TRBD1	TRBJ1-5	CASSRGTGTGGQPQHF	TGCGCCAGCAGCCGGGGGACAGGGACGGGGGGTCAGCCCCAGCATTTT
.	TRBV7-9	TRBD1	TRBJ2-2	CASSFGQGFNTGELFF	TGTGCCAGCAGCTTCGGACAGGGGTTCAACACCGGGGAGCTGTTTTTT
.	TRBV11-3	.	TRBJ2-2	CASSPPVGELFF	TGTGCCAGCAGCCCCCCGGTCGGGGAGCTGTTTTTT
few	TRBV9	.	TRBJ2-6	CASSVGGGNSGANVLTF	TGTGCCAGCAGCGTAGGAGGGGGAAATTCTGGGGCCAACGTCCTGACTTTC
.	TRBV19	TRBD1	TRBJ2-2	CASSRRDRATGELFF	TGTGCCAGTAGTAGACGGGACAGGGCCACCGGGGAGCTGTTTTTT
.	TRBV7-9	.	TRBJ2-7	CASSLRTNPYEQYF	TGTGCCAGCAGCTTAAGGACAAACCCCTACGAGCAGTACTTC
few	TRBV25-1	.	TRBJ2-7	CASSASQHEQYF	TGTGCCAGCAGTGCAAGCCAACACGAGCAGTACTTC
.	TRBV4-3	TRBD2	TRBJ2-2	CASSRSVGREGITGELFF	TGCGCCAGCAGCCGAAGCGTAGGGCGGGAGGGGATCACCGGGGAGCTGTTTTTT
.	TRBV21-1	.	TRBJ2-1	CASSNFGQFF	TGTGCCAGCAGCAACTTCGGGCAGTTCTTC
.	TRBV9	.	TRBJ2-2	CASSVVGTHTGELFF	TGTGCCAGCAGCGTAGTAGGGACTCACACCGGGGAGCTGTTTTTT
.	TRBV19	TRBD1	TRBJ2-7	CASSMRTGVDEQYF	TGTGCCAGTAGTATGAGGACAGGGGTCGACGAGCAGTACTTC
.	TRBV7-2	TRBD2	TRBJ2-3	CASSLTGLAGAGPDTQYF	TGTGCCAGCAGCTTAACGGGACTAGCGGGAGCGGGGCCAGATACGCAGTATTTT
.	TRBV23-1	.	TRBJ2-7	CASIDPQEQGYEQYF	TGCGCCAGCATAGACCCCCAGGAGCAGGGTTACGAGCAGTACTTC
.	TRBV4-2	TRBD1	TRBJ2-5	CASSLTGGQETQYF	TGTGCCAGCAGCCTAACAGGGGGCCAGGAGACCCAGTACTTC
.	TRBV29-1	TRBD1	TRBJ2-7	CSVGTGAYLREQYF	TGCAGCGTCGGTACAGGGGCTTACCTACGGGAGCAGTACTTC
.	TRBV25-1	TRBD1	TRBJ2-5	CASSDYRGQRETQYF	TGTGCCAGCAGTGACTACAGGGGGCAGAGAGAGACCCAGTACTTC
.	TRBV28	.	TRBJ1-1	CASSRQLRNTEAFF	TGTGCCAGCAGTCGACAGTTAAGGAACACTGAAGCTTTCTTT
.	TRBV18	TRBD1	TRBJ2-7	CASADRGRDEQYF	TGTGCCAGCGCGGACAGGGGGCGCGACGAGCAGTACTTC
.	TRBV7-9	TRBD2	TRBJ2-1	CASSQGLAGLYNEQFF	TGTGCCAGCAGCCAGGGACTAGCGGGACTTTACAATGAGCAGTTCTTC
.	TRBV5-1	TRBD1	TRBJ1-1	CASSLGGGWMNTEAFF	TGCGCCAGCAGCTTGGGAGGGGGCTGGATGAACACTGAAGCTTTCTTT
.	TRBV19	.	TRBJ1-2	CASIVIEGGFYGYTF	TGTGCCAGTATCGTCATCGAGGGAGGGTTCTATGGCTACACCTTC
.	TRBV5-1	.	TRBJ2-2	CASSARGARNTGELFF	TGCGCCAGCAGCGCCCGGGGGGCCCGGAACACCGGGGAGCTGTTTTTT
.	TRBV30	.	TRBJ2-3	CAWSASESTDTQYF	TGTGCCTGGAGTGCTAGCGAGAGCACAGATACGCAGTATTTT
.	TRBV4-2	.	TRBJ2-3	CASSQGTGGSTDTQYF	TGTGCCAGCAGCCAGGGAACCGGGGGTTCCACAGATACGCAGTATTTT
.	TRBV28	TRBD1	TRBJ2-7	CASSSSGTGSYEQYF	TGTGCCAGCAGTTCTTCCGGGACAGGGAGCTACGAGCAGTACTTC
.	TRBV29-1	TRBD2	TRBJ2-1	CSVEKTSGRSNEQFF	TGCAGCGTTGAAAAGACTAGCGGGAGATCCAATGAGCAGTTCTTC
.	TRBV29-1	TRBD2	TRBJ2-1	CSVDPPPGTRTYNEQFF	TGCAGCGTTGACCCGCCCCCCGGGACTAGGACCTACAATGAGCAGTTCTTC